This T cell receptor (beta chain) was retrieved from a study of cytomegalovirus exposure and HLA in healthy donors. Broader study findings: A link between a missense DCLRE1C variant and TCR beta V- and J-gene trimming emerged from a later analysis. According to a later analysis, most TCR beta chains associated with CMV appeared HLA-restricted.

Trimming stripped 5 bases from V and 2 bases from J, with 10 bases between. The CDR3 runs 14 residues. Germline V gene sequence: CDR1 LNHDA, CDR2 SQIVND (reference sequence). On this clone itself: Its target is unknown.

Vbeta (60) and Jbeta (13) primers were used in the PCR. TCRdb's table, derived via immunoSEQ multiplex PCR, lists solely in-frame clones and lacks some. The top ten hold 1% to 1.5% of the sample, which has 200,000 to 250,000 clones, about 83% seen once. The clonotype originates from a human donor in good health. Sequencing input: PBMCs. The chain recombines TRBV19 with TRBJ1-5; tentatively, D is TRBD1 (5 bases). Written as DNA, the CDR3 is TGTGCCAGTAGTGTCCCAGGGCGCAATCAGCCCCAGCATTTT. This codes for CASSVPGRNQPQHF.